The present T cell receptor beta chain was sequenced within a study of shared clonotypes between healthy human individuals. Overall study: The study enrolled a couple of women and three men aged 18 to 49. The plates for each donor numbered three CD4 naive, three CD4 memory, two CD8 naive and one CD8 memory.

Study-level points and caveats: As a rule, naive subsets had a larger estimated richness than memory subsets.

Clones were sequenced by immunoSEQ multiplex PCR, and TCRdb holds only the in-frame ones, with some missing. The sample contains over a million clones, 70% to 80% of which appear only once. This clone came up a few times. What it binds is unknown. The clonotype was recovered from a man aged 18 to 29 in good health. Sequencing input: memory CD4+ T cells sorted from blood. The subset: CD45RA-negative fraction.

The CDR3 protein is CASLPIINTEAFF. CDR3 nucleotides: TGTGCCAGCTTGCCGATAATAAACACTGAAGCTTTCTTT. The chain has TRBV14 and TRBJ1-1; D not resolved. This CDR3 spans 13 amino acids. The V gene's germline CDR1 is SGHDN and CDR2 FVKESK. V lost 8 bases and J 2 bases, leaving 12 bases between the germline ends.